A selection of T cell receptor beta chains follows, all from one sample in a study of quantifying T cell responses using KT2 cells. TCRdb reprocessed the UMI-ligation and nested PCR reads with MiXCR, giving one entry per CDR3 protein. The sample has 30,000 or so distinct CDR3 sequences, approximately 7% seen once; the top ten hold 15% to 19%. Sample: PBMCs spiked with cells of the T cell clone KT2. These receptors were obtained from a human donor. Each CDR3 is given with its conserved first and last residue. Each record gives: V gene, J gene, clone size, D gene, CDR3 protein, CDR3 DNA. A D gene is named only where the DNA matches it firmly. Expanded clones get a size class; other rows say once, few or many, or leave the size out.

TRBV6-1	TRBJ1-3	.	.	CASSPGLSGNTIYF	TGTGCCAGCTCCCCCGGCCTCTCTGGAAACACCATATATTTT
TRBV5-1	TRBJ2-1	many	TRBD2	CASSGTIAGEGNEQFF	TGCGCCAGCAGCGGGACCATAGCGGGAGAGGGCAATGAGCAGTTCTTC
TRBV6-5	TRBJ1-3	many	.	CATSDLAPGNTIYF	TGTGCCACATCAGACCTCGCCCCTGGAAACACCATATATTTT
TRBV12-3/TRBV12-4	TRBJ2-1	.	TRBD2	CASSLGLAGYNEQFF	TGTGCCAGCAGTTTAGGACTAGCGGGGTACAATGAGCAGTTCTTC
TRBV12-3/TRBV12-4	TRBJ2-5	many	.	CASTLHGGQETQYF	TGTGCCAGCACCCTACACGGCGGCCAAGAGACCCAGTACTTC
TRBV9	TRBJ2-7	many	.	CASSVEGLSDEQYF	TGTGCCAGCAGCGTAGAGGGCTTGTCCGACGAGCAGTACTTC
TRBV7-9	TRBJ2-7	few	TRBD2	CASSSGLDKNYEQYF	TGTGCCAGCAGCTCTGGACTAGATAAGAACTACGAGCAGTACTTC
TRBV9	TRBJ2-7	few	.	CASSVGQNSYEQYF	TGTGCCAGCAGCGTAGGGCAGAACTCCTACGAGCAGTACTTC
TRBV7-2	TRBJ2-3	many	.	CASSLPGASDTQYF	TGTGCCAGCAGCTTACCGGGGGCCTCAGATACGCAGTATTTT
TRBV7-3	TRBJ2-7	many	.	CASSFPPGGTYEQYF	TGTGCCAGCAGCTTCCCCCCCGGGGGCACCTACGAGCAGTACTTC
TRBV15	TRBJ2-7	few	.	CATSAMPGQVDEQYF	TGTGCCACCAGCGCCATGCCGGGGCAGGTCGACGAGCAGTACTTC
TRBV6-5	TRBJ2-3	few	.	CASSYSRGPTLRTQYF	TGTGCCAGCAGTTACTCGAGAGGTCCTACACTGCGTACGCAGTATTTT
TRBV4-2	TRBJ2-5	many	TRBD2	CASSQEGTSEETQYF	TGTGCCAGCAGCCAAGAAGGGACTAGCGAAGAGACCCAGTACTTC
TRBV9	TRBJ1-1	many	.	CASSEGQNTEAFF	TGTGCCAGCAGCGAAGGACAGAACACTGAAGCTTTCTTT
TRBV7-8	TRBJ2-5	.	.	CASGPKATETQYF	TGTGCCAGCGGTCCTAAGGCAACAGAGACCCAGTACTTC
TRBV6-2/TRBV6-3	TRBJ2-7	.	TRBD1	CASSYSNPRGRYEQYF	TGTGCCAGCAGTTACTCCAACCCCAGGGGGCGGTACGAGCAGTACTTC
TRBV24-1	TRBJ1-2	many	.	CATSGPGRLSGYTF	TGTGCCACCAGTGGACCAGGGCGGTTGAGTGGCTACACCTTC
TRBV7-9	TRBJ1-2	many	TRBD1	CASSLGPDSFRTGGADYGYTF	TGTGCCAGCAGCTTAGGACCAGACTCTTTTCGGACAGGGGGGGCGGACTATGGCTACACCTTC
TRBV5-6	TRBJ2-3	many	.	CASSEGGTDTQYF	TGTGCCAGCAGCGAGGGGGGGACAGATACGCAGTATTTT
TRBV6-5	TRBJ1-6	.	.	CASKFDISYNSPLHF	TGTGCCAGCAAATTCGACATCTCCTATAATTCACCCCTCCACTTT
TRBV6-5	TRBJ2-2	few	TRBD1	CASSYSGQPPTGELFF	TGTGCCAGCAGTTACTCGGGACAGCCTCCCACCGGGGAGCTGTTTTTT
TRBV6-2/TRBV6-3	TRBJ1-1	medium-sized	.	CASSYASYTSKAFF	TGTGCCAGCAGCTACGCGTCCTACACAAGCAAAGCTTTCTTT
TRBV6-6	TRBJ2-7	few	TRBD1	CASSPAGTGVEQYF	TGTGCCAGCAGCCCAGCCGGGACAGGAGTCGAGCAGTACTTC
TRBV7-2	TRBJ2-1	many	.	CASSLVRTLNEQFF	TGTGCCAGCAGCTTAGTCAGGACTCTCAATGAGCAGTTCTTC
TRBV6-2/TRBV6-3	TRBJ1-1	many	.	CASSSSRAFF	TGTGCCAGCAGTTCGTCGAGGGCTTTCTTT
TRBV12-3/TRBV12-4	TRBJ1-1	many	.	CASSFGRTMNTEAFF	TGTGCCAGCAGTTTTGGACGCACAATGAACACTGAAGCTTTCTTT
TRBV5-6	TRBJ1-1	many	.	CASSLAGVTEAFF	TGTGCCAGCAGCTTAGCAGGAGTGACTGAAGCTTTCTTT
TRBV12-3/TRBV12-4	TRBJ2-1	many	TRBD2	CASSGRQLALRRNEQFF	TGTGCCAGCAGTGGAAGACAACTAGCGCTCCGACGGAATGAGCAGTTCTTC
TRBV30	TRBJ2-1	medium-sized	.	CAWSVPAGNDYNEQFF	TGTGCCTGGAGTGTTCCAGCGGGCAACGACTACAATGAGCAGTTCTTC
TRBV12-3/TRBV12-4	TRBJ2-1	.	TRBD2	CASSKSGGGADERFF	TGTGCCAGCAGTAAGTCCGGCGGGGGGGCGGATGAGCGGTTCTTC
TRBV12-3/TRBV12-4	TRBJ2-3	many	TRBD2	CASSQSGRASTDTQYF	TGTGCCAGCAGTCAAAGCGGGAGGGCCTCGACAGATACGCAGTATTTT
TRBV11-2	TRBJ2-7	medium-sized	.	CASRPLTGPYEQYF	TGTGCCAGCCGTCCCCTGACAGGACCCTACGAGCAGTACTTC
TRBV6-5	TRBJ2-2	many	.	CATGEYTGELFF	TGTGCCACCGGAGAATACACCGGGGAGCTGTTTTTT
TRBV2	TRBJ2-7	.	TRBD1	CATHTGARTYEQYF	TGTGCCACTCATACAGGGGCGCGAACCTACGAGCAGTACTTC
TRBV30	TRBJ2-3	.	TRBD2	CAWSAHTGLTDTQYF	TGTGCCTGGAGCGCGCATACGGGACTAACAGATACGCAGTATTTT
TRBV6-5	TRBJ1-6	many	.	CASSYNLNSPLHF	TGTGCCAGCAGTTACAACCTTAATTCACCCCTCCACTTT
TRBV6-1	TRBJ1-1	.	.	CASSAVEKNTEAFF	TGTGCCAGCAGTGCCGTTGAAAAGAACACTGAAGCTTTCTTT
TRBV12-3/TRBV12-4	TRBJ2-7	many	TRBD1	CASSDRVGEQYF	TGTGCCAGCAGTGACAGGGTTGGCGAGCAGTACTTC
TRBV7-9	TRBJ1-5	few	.	CASSLTGSNQPQHF	TGTGCCAGCAGCTTAACGGGGTCCAATCAGCCCCAGCATTTT
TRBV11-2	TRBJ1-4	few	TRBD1	CASSFQTGGLSPATNEKLFF	TGTGCCAGCAGCTTCCAAACAGGGGGCCTATCCCCCGCAACTAATGAAAAACTGTTTTTT
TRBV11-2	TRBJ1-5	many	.	CASSWGPQSNQPQHF	TGTGCCAGCAGCTGGGGACCGCAGAGCAATCAGCCCCAGCATTTT
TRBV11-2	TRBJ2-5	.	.	CASSLEGSPGGQETQYF	TGTGCCAGCAGCTTAGAGGGCAGCCCCGGAGGGCAAGAGACCCAGTACTTC